The 14 T cell receptor beta chains presented below share a single source sample, sequenced in a study of Ad26.COV2.S vaccination and SARS-CoV-2 variants. Data came from immunoSEQ multiplex PCR; TCRdb stores just in-frame clones and leaves some out. This sample carries about 280,000 clones, 70% to 90% of them seen once, and the ten largest clones take about 3.1%. As to treatment: around 19 received Ad26.COV2.S at low or high dose, single or two shots; 5 received placebo; per-sample allocation not given. Sampling happened 63 days after the first vaccine or placebo injection. This material consisted of peripheral blood, taken in a trial of Ad26.COV2.S vaccine versus placebo. These receptors originate from a person aged 18-60 years who received the Ad26.COV2.S COVID-19 vaccine or a placebo.

This chain uses TRBV3-1 (or the pseudogene TRBV3-2) with TRBJ2-2; 11 bases are a match to TRBD2. Germline V gene lookup returns CDR1 LGHDT and CDR2 YNNKEL (reference sequence). V was pared by 6 bases and J by 1 base, with 4 bases of the junction left unmatched. The CDR3 sequence is 16 residues long. This chain's CDR3 is CASSLTSGRNTGELFF. As DNA, the CDR3 is TGTGCCAGCAGTCTTACTAGCGGGAGGAACACCGGGGAGCTGTTTTTT.

This chain connects TRBV14 to TRBJ2-7; the D is unclear. Germline CDR1 reads SGHDN; CDR2 reads FVKESK. This CDR3 has 12 residues. Trimming left V 1 base short and J 4 bases short, with 5 bases between. The CDR3 DNA reads TGTGCCAGCAGCCAAGTGGGATACGAGCAGTACTTC. Its protein product is CASSQVGYEQYF.

The V call is TRBV2, the J call TRBJ2-3; the D is unclear. Germline values: CDR1 SNHLY, CDR2 FYNNEI. This CDR3 has 13 residues. Between the trimmed V and J ends, which lost 6 bases and 1 base, there was a span of 8 bases. CDR3 region: CASRELGTDTQYF. The CDR3 DNA reads TGTGCCAGCAGGGAACTCGGCACAGATACGCAGTATTTT.

The chain links TRBV6-5 to TRBJ1-2; possible D gene TRBD1, 5 bases. V shed 7 bases and J shed 4 bases, with 10 bases lying between them. This CDR3 comprises 12 residues. Germline V gives CDR1 MNHEY, CDR2 SVGAGI. The CDR3 region has the DNA TGTGCCAGCATCGACAGTCTCTATGGCTACACCTTC. This gives the protein CASIDSLYGYTF.

This chain links TRBV21-1 with TRBJ1-1. TRBV21-1 is labeled a pseudogene. This CDR3 is built from 15 residues. The CDR3 protein is CASSAIIGPNTEAFF. For the CDR3, the DNA is TGTGCCAGCAGCGCCATAATCGGGCCGAACACTGAAGCTTTCTTT.

J is TRBJ2-7 and V is TRBV6-6, with TRBD1 matching over 9 bases. The CDR3 runs to 14 residues. The trim removed 6 bases at V and 4 bases at J, leaving 7 bases unmatched. CDR1 is MNHNY, CDR2 SVGAGI, per germline (reference sequence). CDR3 sequence (DNA): TGTGCCAGCAGCTTTAGAGGACAGGGGTACGAGCAGTACTTC. It specifies CASSFRGQGYEQYF.

This clone was observed a single time. The chain has TRBV20-1 and TRBJ1-5, with D unclear. Germline CDR1 DFQATT, CDR2 SNEGSKA (reference sequence). The CDR3 is 9 amino acids. Between the trimmed V and J ends, which lost 5 bases and 6 bases, there was a span of 2 bases. The CDR3 spells CSAGQPQHF. The DNA of the CDR3 is TGCAGTGCTGGTCAGCCCCAGCATTTT.

J is TRBJ2-7 and V is TRBV6-5, with 8 bases fitting TRBD1. Per germline, CDR1 MNHEY and CDR2 SVGAGI. Trimming removed 0 bases from V and 3 bases from J; junction bases left unmatched: 7. CDR3 length equals 16 residues. The CDR3 here is CASSYSTPDRDYEQYF. The CDR3 DNA reads as TGTGCCAGCAGTTACTCTACCCCGGACAGGGACTACGAGCAGTACTTC.

V usage is TRBV2 and J usage is TRBJ1-5, with D uncertain. Germline values: CDR1 SNHLY, CDR2 FYNNEI. The CDR3 is made up of 15 amino acids. With 4 bases removed from V and 1 base from J, the gap between germline ends came to 11 bases. This CDR3 is CASSADGMSNQPQHF. The DNA of the CDR3 is TGTGCCAGCAGTGCGGACGGTATGAGCAATCAGCCCCAGCATTTT.

The chain combines TRBV2 with TRBJ2-7, with 7 bases fitting TRBD2. Germline values: CDR1 SNHLY, CDR2 FYNNEI. The CDR3 has 16 amino acids. V lost 1 base and J lost 3; bases outside the gene matches: 9. As DNA, the CDR3 is TGTGCCAGCAGTGAAGGGGTCGGCGGGGGTTTCTACGAGCAGTACTTC. Its translation is CASSEGVGGGFYEQYF.

The chain has TRBV4-3 and TRBJ2-2; D not resolved. The germline V and J ends were trimmed by 4 bases and 0 bases, with 12 bases remaining between them. The CDR3 is made up of 16 amino acids. CDR1 LGHNA and CDR2 YSLEER come from the germline V gene. The CDR3 sequence: CASSLSPVTNTGELFF. CDR3 coding DNA: TGCGCCAGCAGCCTTTCGCCAGTAACGAACACCGGGGAGCTGTTTTTT.

The chain uses TRBV4-1 and TRBJ1-1; D is uncertain. There are 13 residues in the CDR3. CDR1 MGHRA and CDR2 YSYEKL come from the germline V gene. V dropped 1 base and J dropped 6 bases, with 9 bases sitting between them. The CDR3 is CASSQAPVAEAFF. CDR3 DNA: TGCGCCAGCAGCCAAGCACCGGTGGCTGAAGCTTTCTTT.

The genes are TRBV2 and TRBJ2-3; D not certain. V was shortened by 1 base and J by 2 bases, with 10 bases between the two germline ends. The CDR3 is 15 residues long. Looked up from germline, CDR1 is SNHLY and CDR2 is FYNNEI. For the CDR3, the DNA is TGTGCCAGCAGTGAAGACGGGCGAATCACAGATACGCAGTATTTT. This translates into CASSEDGRITDTQYF.

The V call is TRBV12-3 or TRBV12-4, the J call TRBJ1-1, with D possibly TRBD1 on 5 matching bases. V was clipped by 3 bases and J by 5 bases, with 7 bases between them. The CDR3 is 12 amino acids. The CDR3 is CASSLEGTEAFF. Written as DNA, the CDR3 is TGTGCCAGCAGTTTGGAGGGGACTGAAGCTTTCTTT.